This TCR beta chain was captured by sequencing in a study of OX40 agonist ivuxolimab in advanced cancers. Overall study: Patients were infused with ivuxolimab every 2 weeks at 0.01 to 10 mg/kg.

Researchers took blood at baseline, on cycle 4 day 1, and on cycle 7 day 1. Turning to this clone: Antigen: not known.

The method was immunoSEQ multiplex PCR; TCRdb's version includes in-frame clones alone and lacks a portion of them. Of about 30,000 clones listed, roughly 80% are singletons. Germline V CDR1 and CDR2: MGHRA, YSYEKL. The V gene lost 5 bases and the J gene lost 1 base, with 2 bases spanning the gap. This CDR3 contains 12 residues. General observations from the study: Expanded peripheral T cells had an undetermined antigen specificity.

This TCR was sampled from an adult with an advanced solid tumor such as melanoma, head and neck, liver or kidney cancer. J is TRBJ2-2 and V is TRBV4-1; no firm D call. The specimen was CD4+ or CD8+ T cells sorted from blood, collected in a trial of the OX40 agonist ivuxolimab. CDR3 nucleotide sequence: TGCGCCAGCAGCGGGAACACCGGGGAGCTGTTTTTT. This gives the protein CASSGNTGELFF.